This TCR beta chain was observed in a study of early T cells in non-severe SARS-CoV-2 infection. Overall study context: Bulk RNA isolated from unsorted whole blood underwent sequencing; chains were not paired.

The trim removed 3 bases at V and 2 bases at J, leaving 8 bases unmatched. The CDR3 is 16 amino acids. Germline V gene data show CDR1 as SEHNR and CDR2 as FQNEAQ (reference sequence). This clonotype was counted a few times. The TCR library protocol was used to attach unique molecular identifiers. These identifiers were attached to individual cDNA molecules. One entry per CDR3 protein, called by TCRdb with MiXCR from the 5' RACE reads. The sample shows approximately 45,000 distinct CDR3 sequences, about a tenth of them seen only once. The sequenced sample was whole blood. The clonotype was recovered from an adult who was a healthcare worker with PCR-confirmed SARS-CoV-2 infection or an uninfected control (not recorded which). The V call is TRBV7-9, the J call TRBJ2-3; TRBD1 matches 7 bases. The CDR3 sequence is CASSFYPGGVTDTQYF. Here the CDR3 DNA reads TGTGCCAGCAGCTTTTACCCAGGGGGTGTCACAGATACGCAGTATTTT.